This T cell receptor (beta chain) was documented in a study of cytomegalovirus exposure and HLA in healthy donors (dated by TCRdb to about 2017). Background for the entire study: A later analysis indicated that the 120 validation repertoires were generated on the platform also employed for the 650 to 850 repertoires of the first cohort. The study aimed to test whether signatures of past pathogen exposure could be identified by cataloging public T cell receptors. A separate validation cohort of approximately 120 different subjects was used in addition to the roughly 620-subject first cohort. To predict cytomegalovirus infection status, the study combined high-throughput TCR immunosequencing, statistical association of individual TCRs with disease status, and machine learning.

The method was the immunoSEQ multiplex PCR assay. The study's processing was this. A statistical classification framework was developed to diagnose cytomegalovirus status using the catalog of TCR beta chain sequences. TCRdb provides this immuneACCESS table in a form limited to in-frame rearrangements. Some clones are lacking; in checked studies, under half of them reflect an unresolved V gene, and why the rest are absent is not known. The V and J calls and clone size come from that table; D and trimming were worked out from the DNA. The sample table shows approximately 190,000 clones, and around 83% are seen once. The ten largest account for under 15% of the sample. The germline V gene gives CDR1 as SGHVS and CDR2 as FQNEAQ. Including the terminal cysteine and phenylalanine, the CDR3 comprises 13 residues. Only CDR3 DNA is held: 39 bases, read in frame from base 1. The germline V and J ends show losses of 5 bases and 5 bases respectively, and no gene match explains 3 bases of the junction.

Beyond this particular receptor, the publication reports: In a later analysis, TCRs clustered in the first cohort were found to also tend to co-occur in the 120 or so validation repertoires, with approximately 95% of cluster scores above 0. It was suggested by the authors that the approach could potentially be generalized to other disease states and immunological phenotypes. Most TCR sequences were observed very rarely across donors, whereas some public TCRs were present in many individuals. A later analysis lacked HLA typing for the validation cohort, so it scored co-occurrence in that cohort across all 120 or so repertoires. In the study, 150 to 200 TCR beta chains were listed as associated with cytomegalovirus. In both the original and validation cohorts, the classifier was reported to diagnose cytomegalovirus status with high specificity and sensitivity. A few of the identified cytomegalovirus-associated TCR beta chains were confirmed in vitro to be specific for cytomegalovirus antigens.

The donors were included in the validation cohort of 120 subjects, a group kept apart from the 666-subject first cohort. A remark on this clone: Its recognized antigen is unknown. Per-base quality was not reported, and no clone a single base away is much larger than it.

Sequenced material: PBMCs. The sequence derives from a woman aged 25 to 39 in good health and CMV-seropositive. This chain joins TRBV7-8 to TRBJ2-1; the central 7 bases match TRBD1. In nucleotides, the sequence is TGTGCCAGCAGCCTGGACAGGAACAATGAGCAGTTCTTC. It encodes CASSLDRNNEQFF.